This T cell receptor (beta chain) originates from a study of tissue T cells after allogeneic stem cell transplantation. The overall study: Steroid-refractory graft-versus-host disease after allogeneic hematopoietic cell transplant qualified adults for prospective research-autopsy enrollment. Graft-versus-host disease patients received grafts, four unmodified and three CD34-selected to deplete T cells. All graft-versus-host disease patients had gastrointestinal involvement and received several lines of directed therapy.

Details on this clone: Its antigen is not identified.

V shed 6 bases and J shed 0 bases, with 9 bases lying between them. The CDR3 sequence is 14 residues long. The germline gives CDR1 LGHDT, CDR2 YNNKEL (reference sequence). General study findings and limits: Across patients, clones rarely overlapped, yet motif clusters were shared tissue-specifically.

This table comes from immunoSEQ multiplex PCR, and its TCRdb copy is limited to in-frame clones, with some not included. Of 26,000 or so clones in the sample, roughly nine tenths were seen once. This specimen was blood, taken before transplantation. The chain carries TRBV3-1 (or the pseudogene TRBV3-2) and TRBJ1-5; TRBD1 is a possible D gene (6 bases). This clonotype was sampled from a male donor aged 60 or over who later had graft-versus-host disease after an allogeneic stem cell transplant. As DNA, the CDR3 is TGTGCCAGCAGACAGACAGGTAGCAATCAGCCCCAGCATTTT. This codes for CASRQTGSNQPQHF.